Below, one T cell receptor (beta chain) is given with its context. Which antigen it targets is not known. Base-call qualities are not available, and no considerably larger clone is one nucleotide away. The data derive from a study of T cells in localized non-small cell lung cancer (dated by TCRdb to about 2020). Broadly, across the study: T cell repertoires of 200 to 250 early-stage NSCLC patients were analyzed, with tumors being compared against uninvolved tumor-adjacent lungs. The mean age of the NSCLC patients was roughly 70 years, with 130 or so men and 85 to 110 women. The cohort was made up of a few hundred treatment-naive NSCLC patients whose localized lung tumors had been resected.

At diagnosis, tumor, uninvolved tumor-adjacent lung and peripheral blood were collected and then preserved as a mix of FFPE and fresh-frozen material. For TCR repertoire profiling, blood samples were analyzed in the form of peripheral blood mononuclear cells. The immunoSEQ Assay was used to sequence TCR beta CDR3 regions from DNA. The original pipeline was this. To compute T cell density, TCR beta template counts were normalized to usable DNA, which was estimated by amplifying housekeeping genes. Richness was estimated using the preseqR package, with extrapolation to 400,000 templates for PBMC samples and to 120,000 templates for tissue samples. Clonality was taken to be one minus Pielou's evenness. Differential abundance testing on productive amino-acid clonotypes, with a minimum total count of 5 and an alpha of 0.1, was used to identify tissue-enriched TCRs. The Jaccard Index and the Morisita Overlap Index were used to quantify repertoire overlap between compartments. TCR beta CDR3s were clustered by GLIPH together with public tetramer-defined viral CDR3s, and at least three viral sequences plus V-gene enrichment were required for viral motifs. TCRdb obtained this table from immuneACCESS and retained in-frame rearrangements with V and J assigned. These tables miss some clones; where compared with another copy, unresolved V genes account for less than half of the shortfall, and the remainder is unexplained. V and J calls and clone size are given by that table; D and trimming were obtained from the DNA. The sample table contains 35,000 to 40,000 clones; only one count was recorded for approximately 92% of them. The ten largest clones add up to more than 5.5% of the sample.

What the authors observed across the whole study: Higher blood T cell density associated with longer overall survival, while higher adjacent-lung clonality associated with shorter survival. Because of the exploratory design, TCR variables were selected using unadjusted p-values without false-discovery rate correction. Uninvolved tumor-adjacent lung showed the highest T cell clonality, higher than tumor, which suggests more focused antigenic responses in the uninvolved tumor-adjacent lung. A median of about 55 of the top 100 tumor clones were detected in paired uninvolved adjacent lung, and some 28 of these tumor clones were also found among the top 100 clones of the paired uninvolved adjacent lung. Because multi-region tumor sequencing was not done, intratumor heterogeneity could not be ruled out.

The CDR3 measures 15 amino acids from cysteine to phenylalanine. Only CDR3 DNA remains: 45 bases, in frame from the first base. CDR1 SGHVS and CDR2 FNYEAQ were looked up in the germline V gene. Trimming costs V 3 bases and J 6 bases, and their ends lie 15 bases apart. The chain is encoded by TRBV7-6 joined to TRBJ1-3; the D gene is perhaps TRBD1, from 5 matching bases. The clonotype was recovered from a female donor older than 55 with stage I lung adenocarcinoma. Source: peripheral blood, taken before any cancer treatment. The DNA sequence reads TGTGCCAGCAGCTTCTCGGCTTCGGGGGTAAACACCATATATTTT. Its translation is CASSFSASGVNTIYF.